The TCR beta chain described here comes from a study of T cell responses to AZD1222 COVID-19 vaccine. Study results and caveats: Nearly half of spike-specific TCRs reportedly target unmutated variant regions.

Sequencing used immunoSEQ multiplex PCR; TCRdb keeps in-frame clones, though not all of them. The table shows about 84,000 clones, with 75% to 90% occurring only once. Note on this clone: Its specificity is unknown.

The CDR3 length is 16 residues. With 5 bases clipped from V and 2 bases from J, the junction kept 4 bases outside the gene matches. Germline loops: CDR1 SGHAT, CDR2 FQDESV (reference sequence). The sequence came from an adult who received the AZD1222 COVID-19 vaccine. V and J are TRBV11-1 and TRBJ2-6, with 9 positions matching TRBD1. The starting material was peripheral blood, obtained 28 days after the second AZD1222 dose. The CDR3 protein is CASSGTGTAGANVLTF. The CDR3 DNA sequence: TGTGCCAGCAGCGGGACAGGGACGGCTGGGGCCAACGTCCTGACTTTC.